The clone carrying this T cell receptor beta chain was detected a few times. Its cognate antigen is unknown. This entry comes from a study of Graves' ophthalmopathy and Graves' hyperthyroidism. Study-level points and caveats: Most clonotypes expanded in thyroid above 0.001 frequency were present in blood too.

All donors with ophthalmopathy were recorded as having moderate-to-severe activity, CAS ≥3, NOSPECS ≥4 and a duration under 3 months. Trimming at V came to 2 bases and at J to 6 bases, leaving 4 bases not matched to a gene. This CDR3 comprises 14 residues. The germline V gene has CDR1 DFQATT and CDR2 SNEGSKA (reference sequence). The sequenced template was RNA, covering the TCR beta CDR3 region. An opening RT-PCR round employed HTBI primers and preceded a second-round multiplex PCR. One entry per CDR3 protein, called by TCRdb with MiXCR from the multiplex PCR reads. The sample includes hundreds of thousands of distinct CDR3 sequences, around 45% of them seen just once.

This clonotype originated in an adult man with Graves' ophthalmopathy. This rearrangement joins TRBV20-1 to TRBJ2-7; 13 nucleotides agree with TRBD2. Sequenced: peripheral blood. CDR3 sequence reads: CSARSRLAGGEQYF. DNA for the CDR3: TGCAGTGCTAGATCTCGACTAGCGGGGGGCGAGCAGTACTTC.